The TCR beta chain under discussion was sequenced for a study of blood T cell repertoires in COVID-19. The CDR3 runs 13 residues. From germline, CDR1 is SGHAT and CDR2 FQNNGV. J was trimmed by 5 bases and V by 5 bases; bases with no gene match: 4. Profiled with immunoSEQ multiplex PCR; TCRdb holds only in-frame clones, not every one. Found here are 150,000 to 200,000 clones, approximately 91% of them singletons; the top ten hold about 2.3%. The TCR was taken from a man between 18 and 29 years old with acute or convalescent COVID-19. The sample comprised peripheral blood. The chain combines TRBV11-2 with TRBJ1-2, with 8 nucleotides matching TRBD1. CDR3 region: CASSTRTGYGYTF. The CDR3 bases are TGTGCCAGCAGCACCCGGACAGGGTATGGCTACACCTTC.